One and the same sample provided the 28 T cell receptor beta chains below, sequenced in a study of read filtering for tumor transcriptome and immune sequencing. The library was built from roughly 400 ng RNA with molecular barcoded adaptors for alpha/delta and beta/gamma chains. TCRdb reprocessed the reads via MiXCR and lists one record per CDR3 protein. The sample shows approximately 20,000 distinct CDR3 sequences, 12% to 15% of them seen only once. The specimen sequenced was a population of CD138-negative cells sorted from bone marrow. All receptors derive from a donor at least 40 years old with multiple myeloma.

This clonotype was observed many times. The germline gene is not matched at one end of the junction; a read error may be the cause. This chain connects TRBV20-1 to TRBJ2-7; D may match TRBD1 or TRBD2 (5 bases each). Per germline, CDR1 DFQATT and CDR2 SNEGSKA (reference sequence). The CDR3 covers 14 residues. CDR3 nucleotides: TGCAGTGCTGGAGACACGGGGCGAAAAGGCGAGCAGTACTTC. This translates into CSAGDTGRKGEQYF.

This clonotype has ten or more counts. This rearrangement joins TRBV2 to TRBJ2-1, with D tentatively TRBD2 (5 bases). Germline CDR1 SNHLY, CDR2 FYNNEI. The CDR3 is made up of 15 amino acids. V gave up 3 bases and J gave up 1 base, with 10 bases separating them. The CDR3 DNA reads TGTGCCAGCAGTGATGAGGACTCGTCCTACAATGAGCAGTTCTTC. The encoded protein is CASSDEDSSYNEQFF.

This clonotype was detected ten times or more. The chain is built from TRBV28 and TRBJ2-1, with a weak D call TRBD1 (6 bases). This CDR3 spans 14 amino acids. V was shortened by 3 bases and J by 7 bases, with 13 bases between the two germline ends. Germline-derived CDR1 and CDR2 are MDHEN and SYDVKM. This chain's CDR3 is CASSFPGHVNEQFF. Written as DNA, the CDR3 is TGTGCCAGCAGTTTCCCGGGACATGTGAATGAGCAGTTCTTC.

This clonotype appeared a few times. The gene calls are TRBV5-1 and TRBJ2-5; D is unresolved. The germline gives CDR1 SGHRS, CDR2 YFSETQ. With 2 bases removed from V and 5 bases from J, the gap between germline ends came to 7 bases. This CDR3 region has 12 residues. The CDR3 DNA is TGCGCCAGCAGCTTCGATCGCGAGACCCAGTACTTC. Translating gives CASSFDRETQYF.

This clonotype was seen ten or more times. The J gene is TRBJ2-5, the V gene TRBV20-1; no reliable D call. This CDR3 is built from 13 residues. V shed 5 bases and J shed 4 bases, with 14 bases lying between them. Looked up from germline, CDR1 is DFQATT and CDR2 is SNEGSKA (reference sequence). The CDR3 nucleotides are TGCAGTGCTGGCACCTACGCGGCAGAGACCCAGTACTTC. This gives the protein CSAGTYAAETQYF.

The sample holds many counts of this clonotype. This sequence joins TRBV28 and TRBJ2-1; TRBD2 matches 11 bases. The germline V gene encodes CDR1 MDHEN and CDR2 SYDVKM. The CDR3 sequence is 16 residues long. J lost 10 bases, V lost 2 bases, and 10 bases had no gene match. In DNA, the CDR3 is TGTGCCAGCAGTTTAAAGGGGACTAGCGGAGCCCGGGAGCAGTTCTTC. Its translation is CASSLKGTSGAREQFF. The full variable domain, completed using reference TRBV28 and TRBJ2-1, is DVKVTQSSRYLVKRTGEKVFLECVQDMDHENMFWYRQDPGLGLRLIYFSYDVKMKEKGDIPEGYSVSREKKERFSLILESASTNQTSMYLCASSLKGTSGAREQFFGPGTRLTVL.

This clonotype came up many times. V usage is TRBV19 and J usage is TRBJ2-1; possibly TRBD2 for D (5 bases). V dropped 1 base and J dropped 3 bases, with 7 bases sitting between them. Looked up from germline, CDR1 is LNHDA and CDR2 is SQIVND (reference sequence). This CDR3 contains 14 residues. CDR3 loop: CASSIVAGYNEQFF. Written as DNA, the CDR3 is TGTGCCAGTAGTATAGTGGCGGGCTACAATGAGCAGTTCTTC.

This clonotype was seen just once. The J gene is TRBJ2-1, the V gene TRBV6-6; weak D call: TRBD2 (5 bases). The germline V gene encodes CDR1 MNHNY and CDR2 SVGAGI (reference sequence). V gave up 6 bases and J gave up 11 bases, with 23 bases separating them. This CDR3 contains 15 residues. The CDR3 nucleotides are TGTGCCAGCAGGGGCGAGCGGACTCAAAGGGATAAGCAGTTCTTC. Protein sequence: CASRGERTQRDKQFF.

This clonotype was detected many times. The chain links TRBV7-2 to TRBJ2-5; no reliable D call. Germline V lookup: CDR1 SGHTA, CDR2 FQGNSA. V gave up 5 bases and J gave up 2 bases, with 12 bases separating them. The CDR3 consists of 14 residues. The CDR3 DNA is TGTGCCAGCAGCCCGGGCCCAGCTCAAGAGACCCAGTACTTC. Translation gives CASSPGPAQETQYF.

This clonotype was seen at least ten times. V gene TRBV12-3 or TRBV12-4 combines with J gene TRBJ2-6; D is ambiguous. The CDR3 spans 15 residues. The V gene lost 3 bases and the J gene lost 0 bases, with 6 bases spanning the gap. CDR3: CASSFKVSGANVLTF. The CDR3 region has the DNA TGTGCCAGCAGTTTTAAGGTCTCTGGGGCCAACGTCCTGACTTTC.

This clonotype has ten or more counts. The chain carries TRBV28 and TRBJ2-1; D remains unclear. Per the germline V gene, CDR1 is MDHEN and CDR2 is SYDVKM. Between the trimmed V and J ends, which lost 3 bases and 5 bases, there was a span of 5 bases. The CDR3 runs 12 residues. The CDR3 spells CASSLWNNEQFF. CDR3 nucleotide sequence: TGTGCCAGCAGTTTGTGGAACAATGAGCAGTTCTTC.

This clonotype showed up many times. The chain is built from TRBV20-1 and TRBJ2-1, with 7 bases identical to TRBD2. CDR3 length: 14 amino acids. Germline loops: CDR1 DFQATT, CDR2 SNEGSKA (reference sequence). After removal of 5 bases from V and 5 bases from J, the junction contained 9 bases not matched to a gene. The CDR3 reads CSASLSGPNNEQFF. The CDR3 DNA reads TGCAGTGCTTCCCTTAGCGGGCCCAACAATGAGCAGTTCTTC.

The sample holds many counts of this clonotype. This rearrangement joins TRBV20-1 to TRBJ2-7; D unresolved. CDR1 and CDR2 from the germline V gene are DFQATT and SNEGSKA (reference sequence). This CDR3 has 12 residues. Between the trimmed V and J ends, which lost 5 bases and 6 bases, there was a span of 14 bases. CDR3 sequence: CSASQTLSEQYF. Written as DNA, the CDR3 is TGCAGTGCTTCCCAGACCTTGTCCGAGCAGTACTTC.

In this sample, this clonotype turned up many times. This CDR3 is CASSFPRGQGSSYNEQFF. DNA for the CDR3: TGTGCCAGCAGCTTCCCCAGGGGACAGGGGAGCTCCTACAATGAGCAGTTCTTC. The chain has TRBV11-2 and TRBJ2-1; 10 nucleotides align to TRBD1. The V gene end was trimmed by 3 bases and the J gene end by 0 bases; junction bases not matched to a gene: 8. This CDR3 spans 18 amino acids. Germline V gives CDR1 SGHAT, CDR2 FQNNGV. The full variable domain, in which reference TRBV11-2 and TRBJ2-1 provide the parts outside the CDR3, is EAGVAQSPRYKIIEKRQSVAFWCNPISGHATLYWYQQILGQGPKLLIQFQNNGVVDDSQLPKDRFSAERLKGVDSTLKIQPAKLEDSAVYLCASSFPRGQGSSYNEQFFGPGTRLTVL.

V usage is TRBV7-2 and J usage is TRBJ2-1; 7 positions match TRBD2. Germline CDR1 reads SGHTA; CDR2 reads FQGNSA. The CDR3 contains 14 residues. V shed 5 bases, J shed 5 bases, and the junction held 6 bases outside the gene matches. In DNA, the CDR3 is TGTGCCAGCAGCCGTGGGAGGGACGACAATGAGCAGTTCTTC. Protein sequence: CASSRGRDDNEQFF.

The rearrangement joins TRBV3-1 to TRBJ2-2; perhaps TRBD2 as D (5 bases). The CDR3 consists of 13 residues. V dropped 4 bases and J dropped 3 bases, with 6 bases sitting between them. Germline values: CDR1 LGHDT, CDR2 YNNKEL (reference sequence). CDR3 protein: CASSRGYTGELFF. In DNA, the CDR3 is TGTGCCAGCAGCCGAGGGTACACCGGGGAGCTGTTTTTT.

This clonotype appeared many times. The chain employs TRBV20-1 and TRBJ2-7; 7 bases are a match to TRBD2. Germline loops: CDR1 DFQATT, CDR2 SNEGSKA (reference sequence). V dropped 0 bases and J dropped 2; count of bases not matched to a gene: 7. The CDR3 has 15 residues. The CDR3 nucleotides read TGCAGTGCTAGAGATCGGAAGCGGGATCCCTACGAGCAGTACTTC. Its protein product is CSARDRKRDPYEQYF.

The rearrangement links TRBV29-1 to TRBJ2-2, with no clear D. The V end lost 4 bases, the J end lost 0 bases, and 9 bases lay between the germline ends. Germline V gene lookup returns CDR1 SQVTM and CDR2 ANQGSEA. This CDR3 spans 14 amino acids. CDR3 amino acids: CSVGGMANTGELFF. The CDR3 DNA sequence: TGCAGCGTTGGTGGGATGGCGAACACCGGGGAGCTGTTTTTT.

The V and J genes are TRBV6-5 and TRBJ2-3, with 9 bases identical to TRBD1. This CDR3 has 14 amino acids. Germline V CDR1 and CDR2: MNHEY, SVGAGI. Trimming at V came to 8 bases and at J to 5 bases, leaving 8 bases not matched to a gene. CDR3: CASPKGQGRDTQYF. The CDR3 bases are TGTGCCAGCCCGAAGGGACAGGGAAGAGATACGCAGTATTTT.

This clonotype came up a few times. The chain carries TRBV9 and TRBJ1-1, with D possibly TRBD1 on 6 matching bases. V dropped 4 bases and J dropped 5 bases, with 15 bases sitting between them. The CDR3 is 14 amino acids. Germline CDR1 is SGDLS and CDR2 is YYNGEE. In DNA, the CDR3 is TGTGCCAGCAGCCCCGCTACAGGGCGGACTGAAGCTTTCTTT. Encoded protein: CASSPATGRTEAFF.

Notes on this clonotype: A read error is likely, as this CDR3 ends without the conserved phenylalanine or tryptophan. The chain uses TRBV20-1 and TRBJ1-4; D may be TRBD1 (5 bases). The CDR3 sequence is 15 residues long. Between the trimmed V and J ends, which lost 6 bases and 0 bases, there was a span of 14 bases. Germline-derived CDR1 and CDR2 are DFQATT and SNEGSKA (reference sequence). CDR3 sequence (DNA): TGCAGTGCGCCTGGCCGAGGGGCAACTAATGAAAAACTGTTTTTA. Amino acid sequence: CSAPGRGATNEKLFL.

This clonotype was seen at least ten times. The chain has TRBV6-6 and TRBJ2-7; tentatively, D is TRBD1 (5 bases). Between the trimmed V and J ends, which lost 8 bases and 2 bases, there was a span of 16 bases. CDR3 length: 14 amino acids. CDR1 and CDR2 (germline): MNHNY, SVGAGI (reference sequence). The CDR3 nucleotides are TGTGCCAGCGGAAAAGAGACAGCAACCTACGAGCAGTACTTC. Its protein product is CASGKETATYEQYF.

In the case of this clonotype: A clone one base away is much larger, so this may be a read error. The rearrangement uses TRBV28 and TRBJ1-2, with 12 bases fitting TRBD1. Germline V gene data show CDR1 as MDHEN and CDR2 as SYDVKM. There are 15 residues in the CDR3. CDR3 loop: CASRPGTGGFYDYTF. The CDR3 DNA sequence: TGTGCCAGCAGACCCGGGACAGGGGGCTTCTATGACTACACCTTC.

This clonotype turned up a few times. A single base separates this from a much larger clone, so it may be a read error. The genes are TRBV29-1 and TRBJ2-3; no definite D call. The CDR3 is made up of 11 amino acids. Germline CDR1 SQVTM, CDR2 ANQGSEA. V gave up 6 bases and J gave up 5 bases, with 9 bases separating them. CDR3 loop: CSVEVQDTQYF. CDR3 DNA sequence: TGCAGCGTAGAGGTCCAAGATACGCAGTATTTT.

Of note for this clonotype: The CDR3 ends on some other residue instead of the conserved phenylalanine or tryptophan, so this is likely a read error. This chain connects TRBV7-2 to TRBJ2-1; 11 bases align to TRBD1. This CDR3 is 15 amino acids long. The germline gives CDR1 SGHTA, CDR2 FQGNSA. CDR3 coding DNA: TGTGCCAGTAGCTTATTTGGGACAGGGGGCAATGAGCAGTTCCTC. This gives the protein CASSLFGTGGNEQFL.

This clonotype was recorded once. V and J are TRBV25-1 and TRBJ1-1; TRBD1 aligns across 7 bases. Germline values: CDR1 MGHDK, CDR2 SYGVNS. CDR3 length equals 13 residues. Trimming removed 7 bases from V and 7 bases from J; junction bases left unmatched: 9. The CDR3 DNA sequence: TGTGCCAGCACCCCCGGGACAGTGAGTGAAGCTTTCTTT. Protein product: CASTPGTVSEAFF. Complete variable domain (other parts from reference TRBV25-1 and TRBJ1-1): EADIYQTPRYLVIGTGKKITLECSQTMGHDKMYWYQQDPGMELHLIHYSYGVNSTEKGDLSSESTVSRIRTEHFPLTLESARPSHTSQYLCASTPGTVSEAFFGQGTRLTVV.

This clonotype was detected ten times or more. The V and J genes are TRBV25-1 and TRBJ2-2, with a weak D call TRBD2 (6 bases). Germline V gene sequence: CDR1 MGHDK, CDR2 SYGVNS. Trimming pared 7 bases from V and 4 bases from J, leaving 16 bases between. This CDR3 is built from 15 residues. CDR3 nucleotide sequence: TGTGCCAGCACCCAAGGAGGGTTCGCCACCGGGGAGCTGTTTTTT. Its translation is CASTQGGFATGELFF.

The sample holds many counts of this clonotype. The chain employs TRBV7-9 and TRBJ2-1, with 15 bases fitting TRBD2. Looked up from germline, CDR1 is SEHNR and CDR2 is FQNEAQ (reference sequence). V shed 5 bases and J 2 bases; nucleotides not matched to a gene: 7. There are 18 residues in the CDR3. The CDR3 loop is CASSPGLAGGEAYNEQFF. CDR3 in DNA: TGTGCCAGCAGCCCCGGACTAGCGGGGGGGGAGGCCTACAATGAGCAGTTCTTC.